These 32 T cell receptor beta chains were sequenced from one sample in a study of CD8 T cells in ankylosing spondylitis. TCRdb reprocessed the 5' RACE reads with MiXCR, giving one entry per CDR3 protein. The sample holds more than 150,000 distinct CDR3 sequences; 15% to 20% are singletons and the top ten take roughly 4.5%. The sample consisted of blood, either unsorted or a sorted T cell fraction (not recorded which). These receptors came from a male donor aged 5-30 years with ankylosing spondylitis or in good health (not recorded which).

This clonotype was recorded at least ten times. The gene calls are TRBV19 and TRBJ1-1; D is uncertain. This CDR3 region has 13 residues. Germline V gene sequence: CDR1 LNHDA, CDR2 SQIVND (reference sequence). Trimming stripped 7 bases from V and 1 base from J, with 10 bases between. CDR3 amino acids: CASTAYPNTEAFF. For the CDR3, the DNA is TGTGCCAGTACCGCTTATCCGAACACTGAAGCTTTCTTT.

This clonotype showed up just a few times. The chain joins TRBV2 to TRBJ2-1; 11 bases match TRBD2. CDR1 SNHLY and CDR2 FYNNEI come from the germline V gene. Germline trimming cut 6 bases from V and 4 bases from J; bases unmatched to any gene: 11. This CDR3 has 17 amino acids. The CDR3: CASSGLAGRSLYNEQFF. CDR3 sequence (DNA): TGTGCCAGCAGCGGACTAGCGGGCCGATCTTTATACAATGAGCAGTTCTTC.

In this sample, this clonotype turned up many times. The chain joins TRBV27 to TRBJ1-1; tentatively, D is TRBD1 (5 bases). The CDR3 contains 13 residues. Trimming left V 5 bases short and J 4 bases short, with 11 bases between. The germline V gene encodes CDR1 MNHEY and CDR2 SMNVEV (reference sequence). The CDR3 DNA reads as TGTGCCAGCAGTATTCGAGGGGTCACTGAAGCTTTCTTT. It yields the protein CASSIRGVTEAFF.

This chain connects TRBV29-1 to TRBJ2-3; D possibly corresponds to TRBD2 (6 bases). CDR3 length: 13 amino acids. Germline CDR1 is SQVTM and CDR2 is ANQGSEA. V was shortened by 5 bases and J by 0 bases, with 9 bases between the two germline ends. The DNA for the CDR3 is TGCAGCGTTAGGCGGGATAGCACAGATACGCAGTATTTT. It yields the protein CSVRRDSTDTQYF.

This clonotype has ten or more counts. The chain is built from TRBV5-1 and TRBJ2-2; 12 bases map to TRBD2. V was pared by 0 bases and J by 5 bases, with 5 bases of the junction left unmatched. The CDR3 length is 17 residues. CDR1 and CDR2 (germline): SGHRS, YFSETQ. CDR3 in amino acids: CASSLVTSGRGTGELFF. CDR3 bases: TGCGCCAGCAGCTTGGTGACTAGCGGGAGAGGAACCGGGGAGCTGTTTTTT.

The V and J genes are TRBV19 and TRBJ2-1, with D maybe TRBD2 (6 bases). V dropped 5 bases and J dropped 6 bases, with 14 bases sitting between them. The CDR3 spans 14 residues. From germline, CDR1 is LNHDA and CDR2 SQIVND (reference sequence). Here the CDR3 reads CASSLSGAGNEQFF. Here the CDR3 DNA reads TGTGCCAGTAGTCTCTCGGGAGCGGGCAATGAGCAGTTCTTC.

This clonotype was seen many times. V and J are TRBV5-1 and TRBJ2-3, with 9 positions matching TRBD2. CDR3 length: 21 amino acids. From germline, CDR1 is SGHRS and CDR2 YFSETQ. V lost 3 bases, J lost 5 bases, and 25 bases stayed unmatched. CDR3 region: CASSYFSVSGGAPGQRDTQYF. In DNA form, the CDR3 reads TGCGCCAGCAGCTACTTCAGCGTTAGCGGGGGAGCTCCGGGACAAAGAGATACGCAGTATTTT.

This clonotype has a count of ten or more. This chain links TRBV6-5 with TRBJ2-1; 7 bases map to TRBD2. V shed 7 bases, J shed 6 bases, and the junction held 3 bases outside the gene matches. CDR3 length: 12 residues. Germline assignment: CDR1 MNHEY and CDR2 SVGAGI. CDR3 loop: CASTAGVNEQFF. DNA of the CDR3: TGTGCCAGCACCGCGGGAGTCAATGAGCAGTTCTTC.

This clonotype was counted ten times or more. V gene TRBV10-3 combines with J gene TRBJ2-5; TRBD1 matches at 9 bases. This CDR3 is 15 amino acids long. With V trimmed by 5 bases and J by 4 bases, 8 bases remained unmatched. Germline CDR1 and CDR2: ENHRY and SYGVKD. This CDR3 is CAISSATGGGETQYF. The CDR3 nucleotides are TGTGCCATCAGTTCAGCTACAGGGGGCGGAGAGACCCAGTACTTC.

In this sample, this clonotype turned up many times. The rearrangement links TRBV7-2 to TRBJ2-1; 9 bases align to TRBD1. The germline gives CDR1 SGHTA, CDR2 FQGNSA. This CDR3 is built from 11 residues. With V trimmed by 5 bases and J by 12 bases, 2 bases remained unmatched. The CDR3 region has the DNA TGTGCCAGCAGCGCGGACAGGGGGCAGTTCTTC. Protein: CASSADRGQFF.

This clonotype was detected many times. The chain has TRBV20-1 and TRBJ2-1; TRBD2 agrees at 11 bases. Trimming at V came to 2 bases and at J to 6 bases, leaving 3 bases not matched to a gene. Per germline, CDR1 DFQATT and CDR2 SNEGSKA (reference sequence). The CDR3 consists of 14 residues. The CDR3: CSARLAGGPNEQFF. In DNA form, the CDR3 reads TGCAGTGCTAGATTAGCGGGAGGGCCCAATGAGCAGTTCTTC.

This chain connects TRBV6-5 to TRBJ2-2; D remains ambiguous. CDR3 length: 14 amino acids. V lost 5 bases and J lost 6, with 13 bases in between. The germline CDR1 and CDR2 sequences are MNHEY and SVGAGI. CDR3 amino acids: CASSQTPGSGELFF. The CDR3 coding sequence is TGTGCCAGCAGTCAGACCCCAGGCTCCGGGGAGCTGTTTTTT.

This clonotype occurred many times. The chain recombines TRBV4-2 with TRBJ2-2; 11 bases match TRBD2. Germline CDR1 reads LGHNA; CDR2 reads YNFKEQ. CDR3 size: 18 residues. V lost 3 bases to trimming and J lost 6 bases; unmatched junction nucleotides: 12. DNA for the CDR3: TGTGCCAGCAGCCACCTAATCGGACTAGCGGGCGTTTCCGGGGAGCTGTTTTTT. This encodes CASSHLIGLAGVSGELFF.

This clonotype was counted ten times or more. The chain is built from TRBV6-2 or TRBV6-3 and TRBJ1-1; D may be TRBD1 (6 bases). V lost 0 bases and J 5 bases, leaving 7 bases between the germline ends. The CDR3 is 13 residues long. Germline assignment: CDR1 MNHEY and CDR2 SVGEGT. The CDR3 DNA reads TGTGCCAGCAGTTACTCGGGGGCGACTGAAGCTTTCTTT. Encoded protein: CASSYSGATEAFF.

This clonotype showed up many times. This rearrangement joins TRBV19 to TRBJ2-1; the D gene is possibly TRBD1 (5 bases). The CDR3 covers 11 residues. Germline-derived CDR1 and CDR2 are LNHDA and SQIVND (reference sequence). V dropped 4 bases and J dropped 11 bases, with 9 bases sitting between them. CDR3 sequence: CASSRAGQQFF. CDR3 DNA: TGTGCCAGTAGTAGGGCAGGGCAGCAGTTCTTC.

Ten or more counts support this clonotype. V and J are TRBV18 and TRBJ1-3; 7 bases agree with TRBD1. CDR1 and CDR2 (germline): KGHSH, LQKENI. The length of the CDR3 is 13 residues. The junction had 6 bases not matched to a gene; V was cut back by 6 bases and J by 7 bases. The DNA of the CDR3 is TGTGCCAGCTCCTCGACAGGGAAGAACACCATATATTTT. This sequence encodes CASSSTGKNTIYF. Full variable domain (outside the CDR3, taken from reference TRBV18 and TRBJ1-3): NAGVMQNPRHLVRRRGQEARLRCSPMKGHSHVYWYRQLPEEGLKFMVYLQKENIIDESGMPKERFSAEFPKEGPSILRIQQVVRGDSAAYFCASSSTGKNTIYFGEGSWLTVV.

This clonotype was counted many times. The chain joins TRBV29-1 to TRBJ2-1, with D possibly TRBD1 on 6 matching bases. This CDR3 has 13 amino acids. Deletions cut 3 bases from V and 6 bases from J, with 12 bases between. From germline, CDR1 is SQVTM and CDR2 ANQGSEA. The CDR3 DNA sequence: TGCAGCGTTGATGGCAGGGGCAGCAATGAGCAGTTCTTC. This sequence encodes CSVDGRGSNEQFF.

This clonotype has ten or more counts. The CDR3 is CAIRTTQETQYF. DNA for the CDR3: TGTGCCATCAGGACTACCCAAGAGACCCAGTACTTC. This chain connects TRBV10-3 to TRBJ2-5; a weak D match, TRBD2 (5 bases). The CDR3 spans 12 residues. Germline V gene sequence: CDR1 ENHRY, CDR2 SYGVKD. V lost 6 bases, J lost 1 base, and 6 bases lay in between.

The chain employs TRBV5-1 and TRBJ2-1, with TRBD2 matching 8 bases. This CDR3 spans 16 amino acids. J gave up 8 bases and V 0 bases, and 10 bases lay outside the gene matches. CDR1 is SGHRS and CDR2 is YFSETQ in the germline V gene. In DNA, the CDR3 is TGCGCCAGCAGCTTGGAAACCGGGAGGGCCGTGGATGAGCAGTTCTTC. It translates to CASSLETGRAVDEQFF.

This clonotype was seen at least ten times. This chain uses TRBV14 with TRBJ2-1; 9 bases match TRBD2. Losses at the gene ends were 3 bases for V and 9 bases for J; bases not matched to a gene: 9. This CDR3 has 15 residues. Germline V lookup: CDR1 SGHDN, CDR2 FVKESK. The DNA of the CDR3 is TGTGCCAGCAGCCATCCGGGACTAGCCTTTGGTGAGCAGTTCTTC. It specifies CASSHPGLAFGEQFF. The whole variable domain, remainder taken from reference TRBV14 and TRBJ2-1, is EAGVTQFPSHSVIEKGQTVTLRCDPISGHDNLYWYRRVMGKEIKFLLHFVKESKQDESGMPNNRFLAERTGGTYSTLKVQPAELEDSGVYFCASSHPGLAFGEQFFGPGTRLTVL.

V gene TRBV27 combines with J gene TRBJ2-7; 11 bases are shared with TRBD2. There are 14 residues in the CDR3. CDR1 and CDR2 from the germline V gene are MNHEY and SMNVEV (reference sequence). With V trimmed by 6 bases and J by 4 bases, 5 bases remained unmatched. As DNA, the CDR3 is TGTGCCAGCAGAAAACTAGCGGGAGTTTACGAGCAGTACTTC. Amino acids: CASRKLAGVYEQYF.

This clonotype was observed many times. The J gene is TRBJ2-5, the V gene TRBV5-6; tentatively, D is TRBD1 or TRBD2 (5 bases each). Trimming pared 4 bases from V and 5 bases from J, leaving 9 bases between. The length of the CDR3 is 12 residues. Germline CDR1 is SGHDT and CDR2 is YYEEEE. CDR3 nucleotides: TGTGCCAGCAGCCCCGGGGACGAGACCCAGTACTTC. Translation gives CASSPGDETQYF.

This clonotype has ten or more counts. This chain joins TRBV14 and TRBJ1-6; 7 nucleotides align to TRBD1. CDR3 size: 15 residues. Germline lookup yields CDR1 SGHDN and CDR2 FVKESK. The trim removed 3 bases at V and 5 bases at J, leaving 4 bases unmatched. The CDR3 nucleotides are TGTGCCAGCAGCCACCGACAGGGAAATAATTCACCCCTCCACTTT. Residues: CASSHRQGNNSPLHF.

Ten or more counts support this clonotype. This chain connects TRBV24-1 to TRBJ2-2; D perhaps matches TRBD2 (6 bases). The CDR3 runs to 15 residues. In germline, CDR1 is KGHDR, CDR2 SFDVKD. V was shortened by 9 bases and J by 5 bases, with 18 bases between the two germline ends. CDR3 loop: CATGSRDEGTGELFF. For the CDR3, the DNA is TGTGCCACCGGGTCGCGGGACGAGGGAACCGGGGAGCTGTTTTTT.

This clonotype was counted many times. The chain is built from TRBV7-8 and TRBJ2-3; tentative D call: TRBD2 (5 bases). V lost 0 bases and J lost 1, with 5 bases in between. This CDR3 contains 14 residues. Germline V gene sequence: CDR1 SGHVS, CDR2 FQNEAQ. CDR3: CASSLARGTDTQYF. The DNA for the CDR3 is TGTGCCAGCAGCTTAGCGCGGGGCACAGATACGCAGTATTTT.

This clonotype appeared many times. The rearrangement links TRBV10-2 to TRBJ1-5, with D possibly TRBD1 on 6 matching bases. The V gene lost 7 bases and the J gene lost 7 bases, with 14 bases spanning the gap. The CDR3 length is 13 residues. Germline V CDR1 and CDR2: WSHSY, SAAADI. In DNA form, the CDR3 reads TGCGCCAGCACCGGAGGGGGGAGACAGCCCCAGCATTTT. Translation: CASTGGGRQPQHF.

This clonotype occurred many times. The rearrangement joins TRBV7-9 to TRBJ2-4; D unclear. Germline V gene lookup returns CDR1 SEHNR and CDR2 FQNEAQ (reference sequence). The CDR3 length is 15 residues. V shed 4 bases and J shed 0 bases, with 10 bases lying between them. CDR3 DNA sequence: TGTGCCAGCAGCTCAGGACGTCTAGCCAAAAACATTCAGTACTTC. Translating it yields CASSSGRLAKNIQYF.

This clonotype appeared many times. The V gene is TRBV21-1, the J gene TRBJ2-1; the table's D call, TRBD2, was not checked against the DNA. TRBV21-1 is designated a pseudogene. The CDR3 covers 16 residues. CDR3 DNA: TGTGCCAGCAGCTTTAAGCGGCTAGCGGGAGCGTATGAGCAGTTCTTC. The encoded protein is CASSFKRLAGAYEQFF.

This clonotype was observed at least ten times. The J gene is TRBJ2-3, the V gene TRBV29-1; D is possibly TRBD1 or TRBD2 (5 bases each). With 2 bases removed from V and 2 bases from J, the gap between germline ends came to 11 bases. Per the germline V gene, CDR1 is SQVTM and CDR2 is ANQGSEA. This CDR3 is built from 14 residues. The CDR3 loop reads CSVERDGPTDTQYF. In DNA form, the CDR3 reads TGCAGCGTTGAAAGGGACGGTCCCACAGATACGCAGTATTTT.

At least ten counts were recorded for this clonotype. The V gene is TRBV12-3 or TRBV12-4, the J gene TRBJ2-5; 7 bases are shared with TRBD1. There are 13 residues in the CDR3. Unmatched junction bases numbered 6, after V lost 6 bases and J lost 5 bases. CDR3 region: CASRPRGRETQYF. In DNA, the CDR3 is TGTGCCAGCAGGCCGAGGGGGCGGGAGACCCAGTACTTC.

This clonotype was recorded at least ten times. The chain employs TRBV19 and TRBJ2-1; 7 positions match TRBD1. The V segment lost 5 bases and the J segment 8 bases; nucleotides outside the gene matches: 15. There are 16 residues in the CDR3. Germline V gives CDR1 LNHDA, CDR2 SQIVND (reference sequence). The DNA for the CDR3 is TGTGCCAGTAGTGTTAACCGGGACAGATATCGGGATGAGCAGTTCTTC. It specifies CASSVNRDRYRDEQFF.

The chain couples TRBV20-1 to TRBJ2-3; tentative D call: TRBD2 (6 bases). The length of the CDR3 is 15 residues. Germline loops: CDR1 DFQATT, CDR2 SNEGSKA (reference sequence). The V gene lost 1 base and the J gene lost 6 bases, with 17 bases spanning the gap. The CDR3 here is CSARGAGRVSDTQYF. The CDR3 coding sequence is TGCAGTGCTAGAGGAGCCGGGAGAGTGAGCGATACGCAGTATTTT.